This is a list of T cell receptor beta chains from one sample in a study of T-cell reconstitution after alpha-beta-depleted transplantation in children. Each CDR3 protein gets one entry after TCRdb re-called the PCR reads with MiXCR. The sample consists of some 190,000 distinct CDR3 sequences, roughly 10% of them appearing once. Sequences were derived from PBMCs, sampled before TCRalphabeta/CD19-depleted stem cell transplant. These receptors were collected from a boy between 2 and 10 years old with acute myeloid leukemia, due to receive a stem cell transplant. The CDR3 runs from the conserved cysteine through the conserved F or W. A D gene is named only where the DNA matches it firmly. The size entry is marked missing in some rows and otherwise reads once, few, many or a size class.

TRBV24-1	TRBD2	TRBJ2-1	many	TGTGCCACCAGTGATAGTGGTTCGGCTAGCGGGGGTTACAATGAGCAGTTCTTC	CATSDSGSASGGYNEQFF
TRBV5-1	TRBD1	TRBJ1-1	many	TGCGCCAGCAGCCAGGGGGGGCGGGACACTGAAGCTTTCTTT	CASSQGGRDTEAFF
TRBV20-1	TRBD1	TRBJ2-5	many	TGCAGTGCTAGTCTCCTACGACAGGGGGCGAAGGAGACCCAGTACTTC	CSASLLRQGAKETQYF
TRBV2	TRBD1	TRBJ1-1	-	TGTGCCAGCAGGGACAGGGGGAACACTGAAGCTTTCTTT	CASRDRGNTEAFF
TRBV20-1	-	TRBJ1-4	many	TGCAGTGCTATCGGGGATAATGAAAAACTGTTTTTT	CSAIGDNEKLFF
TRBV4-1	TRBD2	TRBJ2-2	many	TGCGCCAGCAGCCAAGGCCGAGCGGGGGGGCAAATTCCCGGGGAGCTGTTTTTT	CASSQGRAGGQIPGELFF
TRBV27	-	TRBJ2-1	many	TGTGCCAGCAGTTTACAGGGAATGAATGAGCAGTTCTTC	CASSLQGMNEQFF
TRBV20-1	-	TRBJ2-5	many	TGCAGTGCCCGGCGCGGTGGGCAAGAGACCCAGTACTTC	CSARRGGQETQYF
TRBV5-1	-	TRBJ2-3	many	TGCGCCAGCAGCTCAGTGTTCGGGTCTTCGGATACGCAGTATTTT	CASSSVFGSSDTQYF
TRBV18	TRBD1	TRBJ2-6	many	TGTGCCAGCTCACCTTCCGGGACAGGAGTTTCTGGGGCCAACGTCCTGACTTTC	CASSPSGTGVSGANVLTF
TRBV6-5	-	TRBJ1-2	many	TGTGCCAGCAGTTTGATCGGGGATCTCTGGGATGGCTACACCTTC	CASSLIGDLWDGYTF
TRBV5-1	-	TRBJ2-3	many	TGCGCCAGCAGCAACCCTGCTCAGGGTACGCAGTATTTT	CASSNPAQGTQYF
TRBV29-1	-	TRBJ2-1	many	TGCAGCGTTGAAGATCCACGCGACAGTACCTACAATGAGCAGTTCTTC	CSVEDPRDSTYNEQFF
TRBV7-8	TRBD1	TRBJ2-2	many	TGTGCCAGCAGCCAAAGGACAGGGGGCACCGGGGAGCTGTTTTTT	CASSQRTGGTGELFF
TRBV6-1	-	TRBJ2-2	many	TGTGCCAGCGGAACAGGTCTCTATACCGGGGAGCTGTTTTTT	CASGTGLYTGELFF
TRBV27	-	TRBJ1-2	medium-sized	TGTGCCAGCAGTCCCTACGGACCAAACTATGGCTACACCTTC	CASSPYGPNYGYTF
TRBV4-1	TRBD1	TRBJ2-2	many	TGCGCCAGCAGCCAAGATGTGGGACAGGGGCTCGGGGAGCTGTTTTTT	CASSQDVGQGLGELFF
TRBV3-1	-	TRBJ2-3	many	TGTGCCAGCAGCCAACTCAGTGAAGAGTATTTT	CASSQLSEEYF
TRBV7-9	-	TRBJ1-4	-	TGTGCCAGCAGCTTAGCGAGGGAACTGTTTTTT	CASSLARELFF
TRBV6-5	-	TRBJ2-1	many	TGTGCCAGCAGTTTGCAGGGGGGATACAATGAGCAGTTCTTC	CASSLQGGYNEQFF
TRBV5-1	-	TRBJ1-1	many	TGCGCCAGCAGGCTACAAACTGAAGCTTTCTTT	CASRLQTEAFF
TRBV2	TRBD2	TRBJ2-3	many	TGTGCCAGCAGTGAAGATGGGACTAGCGGGGGGGCCTCAGATACGCAGTATTTT	CASSEDGTSGGASDTQYF
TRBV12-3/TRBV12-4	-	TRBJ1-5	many	TGTGCCAGCACCACCATGAATCAGCCCCAGCATTTT	CASTTMNQPQHF
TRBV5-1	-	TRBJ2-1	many	TGCGCCAGCAGGGAACATACGAGGAATGAGCAGTTCTTC	CASREHTRNEQFF
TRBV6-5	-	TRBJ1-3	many	TGTGCCAGCAGTTCCTGGACAGCTAGGGGAAACACCATATATTTT	CASSSWTARGNTIYF
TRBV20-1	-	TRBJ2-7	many	TGCAGTGCTAGTCCCCACCACGAGCAGTACTTC	CSASPHHEQYF
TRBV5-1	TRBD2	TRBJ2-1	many	TGCGCCAGCAGCTTTAGCGGGGGTAACAATGAGCAGTTCTTC	CASSFSGGNNEQFF
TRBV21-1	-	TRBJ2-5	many	TGTGCCAGCAGCAAATCCACCACCGGTGAAGGACCAAAAGGGACCCAGTACTTC	CASSKSTTGEGPKGTQYF
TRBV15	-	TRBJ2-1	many	TGTGCCACCAGCAGAGTCCGAGCCCATGAGCAGTTCTTC	CATSRVRAHEQFF
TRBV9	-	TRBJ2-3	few	TGTGCCAGCAGCGGGGGGCTAGGCCTCCGAGCCACAGATACGCAGTATTTT	CASSGGLGLRATDTQYF
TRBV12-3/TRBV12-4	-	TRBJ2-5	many	TGTGCCAGCAGCATATATTCCCTTACAGGGACCCAAGAGACCCAGTACTTC	CASSIYSLTGTQETQYF
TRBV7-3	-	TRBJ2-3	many	TGTGCCAGCAGCGCGGGACTTACCACAGATACGCAGTATTTT	CASSAGLTTDTQYF
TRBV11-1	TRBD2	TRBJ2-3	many	TGTGCCAGCAGCTTACACGACCGGGGAGGGGAATACAAAGATACGCAGTATTTT	CASSLHDRGGEYKDTQYF
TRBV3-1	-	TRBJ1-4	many	TGTGCCAGCAGTCTCACCCCCAATGAAAAACTGTTTTTT	CASSLTPNEKLFF
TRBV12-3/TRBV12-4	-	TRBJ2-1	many	TGTGCCAGCAGGTTGGACAGTTGGATTAGCTCCTACAATGAGCAGTTCTTC	CASRLDSWISSYNEQFF
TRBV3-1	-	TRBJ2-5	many	TGTGCCAGCAGCCAAGAACTAGCCGGAGAGACCCAGTACTTC	CASSQELAGETQYF
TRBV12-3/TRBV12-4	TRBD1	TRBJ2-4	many	TGTGCCAGCAGTCAAGCCGGGACAGGAAACATTCAGTACTTC	CASSQAGTGNIQYF
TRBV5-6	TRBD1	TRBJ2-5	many	TGTGCCAGCAGCTTGTTACAGGGGGCGCGAGGGGAGACCCAGTACTTC	CASSLLQGARGETQYF
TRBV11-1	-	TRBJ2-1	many	TGTGCCAGCAGCCGTCAGGGAGGGGGCTACAATGAGCAGTTCTTC	CASSRQGGGYNEQFF
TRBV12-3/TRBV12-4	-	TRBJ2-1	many	TGTGCCAGCAGTAGCGGATACGACAATGAGCAGTTCTTC	CASSSGYDNEQFF
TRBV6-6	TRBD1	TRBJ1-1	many	TGTGCCAGCAGTTATGGGACAGGGGAAGCTTTCTTT	CASSYGTGEAFF
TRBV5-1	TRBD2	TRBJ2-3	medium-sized	TGCGCCAGCAGCTCAGAGACTAGCGGGAGTCGGTTGGATACGCAGTATTTT	CASSSETSGSRLDTQYF
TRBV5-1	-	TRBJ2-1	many	TGCGCCAGCAGCTTGGACCCATACAATGAGCAGTTCTTC	CASSLDPYNEQFF
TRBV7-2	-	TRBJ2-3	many	TGTGCCAGCAGCTTAAGGGGTACTACGTGGGGCACAGATACGCAGTATTTT	CASSLRGTTWGTDTQYF